A single TCR beta chain is shown here with its context. Trimming stripped 1 base from V and 0 bases from J, with 10 bases between. In germline, CDR1 is SGHVS, CDR2 FQNEAQ. CDR3 length equals 15 residues. The data derive from a study of shared clonotypes between healthy human individuals. Here immunoSEQ multiplex PCR was the method, and the copy in TCRdb shows in-frame clones only, minus some. The sample holds under 2.5 million clones, around 92% seen once. The clonotype comes from a man younger than 30 in good health. Some clones in this sample may be carry-over from other donors' samples. The chain combines TRBV7-8 with TRBJ2-7; D is undetermined. Sequencing was performed on naive CD4+ T cells from PBMCs. This sample's subset: CD45RA+ positively selected. CDR3 DNA: TGTGCCAGCAGCTTAGGCCAGGCAAGCTCCTACGAGCAGTACTTC. It encodes CASSLGQASSYEQYF.